The sequence of this T cell receptor beta chain was determined in a study of T-cell memory formation after mild COVID-19. Overall study context: The study found TCR clusters largely donor specific. Study results and limitations: The study found balanced CD4/CD8 in clones contracting day 15 to 85 and a CD4+ lean in later expanders.

This clonotype was recorded a few times. What it binds is not known. The CDR3 runs 13 residues. The V end was cut by 6 bases, the J end by 4 bases, with 12 bases between. TCRdb processed the 5' RACE reads anew with MiXCR; each CDR3 protein has one entry. Among fewer than 250,000 distinct CDR3 sequences listed, more than 9% were seen once. Material: PBMCs or a T cell subset sorted from them (not recorded which). The rearrangement joins TRBV12-3 or TRBV12-4 to TRBJ1-1; D gene unclear. This TCR was sampled from a man aged 18 to 30 who had mild COVID-19 (a few samples of this study predate the infection). Cell type and time point are not known. CDR3 bases: TGTGCCAGCAGCCCCGGGGTGGGCACTGAAGCTTTCTTT. Amino acids: CASSPGVGTEAFF.